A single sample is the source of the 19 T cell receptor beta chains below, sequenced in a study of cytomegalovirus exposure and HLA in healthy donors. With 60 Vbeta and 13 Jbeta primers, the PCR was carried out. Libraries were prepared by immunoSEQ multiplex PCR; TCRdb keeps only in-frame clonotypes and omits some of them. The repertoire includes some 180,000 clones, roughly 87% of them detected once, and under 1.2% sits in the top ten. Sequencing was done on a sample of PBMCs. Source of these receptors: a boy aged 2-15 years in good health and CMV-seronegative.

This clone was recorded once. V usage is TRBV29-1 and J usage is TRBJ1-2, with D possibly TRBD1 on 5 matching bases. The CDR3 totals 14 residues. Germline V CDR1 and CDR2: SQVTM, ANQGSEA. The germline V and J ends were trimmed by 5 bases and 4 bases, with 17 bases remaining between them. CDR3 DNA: TGCAGCGTTTTCGGTAGGGGCAATTCCTATGGCTACACCTTC. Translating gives CSVFGRGNSYGYTF. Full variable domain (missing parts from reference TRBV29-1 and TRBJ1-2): SAVISQKPSRDICQRGTSLTIQCQVDSQVTMMFWYRQQPGQSLTLIATANQGSEATYESGFVIDKFPISRPNLTFSTLTVSNMSPEDSSIYLCSVFGRGNSYGYTFGSGTRLTVV.

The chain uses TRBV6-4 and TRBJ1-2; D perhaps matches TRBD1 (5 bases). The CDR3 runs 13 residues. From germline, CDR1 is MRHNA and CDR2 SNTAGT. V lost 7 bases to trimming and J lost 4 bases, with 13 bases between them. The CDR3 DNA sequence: TGTGCCAGCAATTGGGGCCCCGGCTATGGCTACACCTTC. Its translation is CASNWGPGYGYTF.

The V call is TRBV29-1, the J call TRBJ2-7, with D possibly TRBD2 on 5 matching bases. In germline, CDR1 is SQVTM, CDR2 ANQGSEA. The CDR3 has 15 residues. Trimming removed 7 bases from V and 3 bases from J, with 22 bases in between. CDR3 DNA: TGCAGCGCCATAGATCTGGGCAGCGGAGACTACGAGCAGTACTTC. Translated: CSAIDLGSGDYEQYF.

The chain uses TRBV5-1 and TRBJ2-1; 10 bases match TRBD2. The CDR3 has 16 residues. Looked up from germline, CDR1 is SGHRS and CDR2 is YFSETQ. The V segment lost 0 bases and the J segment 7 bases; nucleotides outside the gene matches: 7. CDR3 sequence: CASSLASGRAANEQFF. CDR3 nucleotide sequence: TGCGCCAGCAGCTTGGCAAGCGGGAGGGCCGCGAATGAGCAGTTCTTC. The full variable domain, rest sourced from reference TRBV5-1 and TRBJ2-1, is KAGVTQTPRYLIKTRGQQVTLSCSPISGHRSVSWYQQTPGQGLQFLFEYFSETQRNKGNFPGRFSGRQFSNSRSEMNVSTLELGDSALYLCASSLASGRAANEQFFGPGTRLTVL.

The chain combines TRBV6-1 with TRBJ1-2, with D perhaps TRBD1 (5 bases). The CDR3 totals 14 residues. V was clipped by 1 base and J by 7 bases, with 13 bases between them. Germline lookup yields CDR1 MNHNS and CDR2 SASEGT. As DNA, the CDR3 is TGTGCCAGCAGTGAAGATATCGGGGGGAGTGGCTACACCTTC. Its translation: CASSEDIGGSGYTF.

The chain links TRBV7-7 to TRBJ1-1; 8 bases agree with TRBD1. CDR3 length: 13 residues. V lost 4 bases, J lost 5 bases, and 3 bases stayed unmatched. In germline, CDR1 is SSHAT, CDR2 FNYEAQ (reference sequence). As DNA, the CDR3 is TGTGCCAGCAGCTCGACAGGGGTGACTGAAGCTTTCTTT. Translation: CASSSTGVTEAFF.

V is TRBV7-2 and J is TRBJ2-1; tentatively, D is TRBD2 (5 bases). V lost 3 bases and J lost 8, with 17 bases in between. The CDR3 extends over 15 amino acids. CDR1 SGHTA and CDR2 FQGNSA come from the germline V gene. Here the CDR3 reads CASSFQGLQTDEQFF. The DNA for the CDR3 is TGTGCCAGCAGCTTTCAAGGACTCCAAACCGATGAGCAGTTCTTC.

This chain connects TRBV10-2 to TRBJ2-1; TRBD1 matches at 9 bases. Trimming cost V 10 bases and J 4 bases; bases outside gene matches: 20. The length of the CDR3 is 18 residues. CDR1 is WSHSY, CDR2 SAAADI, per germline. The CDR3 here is CATTARNMGQGNYNEQFF. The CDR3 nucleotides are TGCGCCACCACAGCTAGAAATATGGGACAGGGAAATTACAATGAGCAGTTCTTC.

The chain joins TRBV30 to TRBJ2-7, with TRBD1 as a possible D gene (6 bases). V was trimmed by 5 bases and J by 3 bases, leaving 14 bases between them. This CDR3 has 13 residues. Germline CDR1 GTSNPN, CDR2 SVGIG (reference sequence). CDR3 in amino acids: CAWGSGTNYEQYF. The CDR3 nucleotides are TGTGCCTGGGGATCCGGGACAAACTACGAGCAGTACTTC.

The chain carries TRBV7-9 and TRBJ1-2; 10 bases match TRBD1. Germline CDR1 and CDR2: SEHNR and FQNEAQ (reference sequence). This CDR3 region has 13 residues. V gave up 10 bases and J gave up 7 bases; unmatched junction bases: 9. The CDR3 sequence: CAIEDRGLGGYTF. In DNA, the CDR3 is TGTGCCATCGAAGACAGGGGGCTCGGTGGCTACACCTTC.

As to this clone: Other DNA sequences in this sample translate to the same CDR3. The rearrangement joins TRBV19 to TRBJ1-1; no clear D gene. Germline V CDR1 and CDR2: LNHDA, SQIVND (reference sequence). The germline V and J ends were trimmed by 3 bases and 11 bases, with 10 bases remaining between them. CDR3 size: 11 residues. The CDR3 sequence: CASSIARMAFF. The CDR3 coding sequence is TGTGCCAGTAGTATCGCCAGGATGGCTTTCTTT.

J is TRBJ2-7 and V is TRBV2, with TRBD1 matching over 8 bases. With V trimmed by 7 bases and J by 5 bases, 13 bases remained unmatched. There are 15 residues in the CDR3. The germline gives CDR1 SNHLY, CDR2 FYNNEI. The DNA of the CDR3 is TGTGCCAGCAAGAAGGGAACACAGGGGGGAAACGAGCAGTACTTC. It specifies CASKKGTQGGNEQYF. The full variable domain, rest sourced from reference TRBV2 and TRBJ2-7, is EPEVTQTPSHQVTQMGQEVILRCVPISNHLYFYWYRQILGQKVEFLVSFYNNEISEKSEIFDDQFSVERPDGSNFTLKIRSTKLEDSAMYFCASKKGTQGGNEQYFGPGTRLTVT.

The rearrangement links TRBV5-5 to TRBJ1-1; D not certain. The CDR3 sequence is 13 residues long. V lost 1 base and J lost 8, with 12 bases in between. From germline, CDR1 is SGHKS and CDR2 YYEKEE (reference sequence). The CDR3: CASSLSSRSEAFF. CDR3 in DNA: TGTGCCAGCAGCTTGAGTAGTCGGTCAGAAGCTTTCTTT.

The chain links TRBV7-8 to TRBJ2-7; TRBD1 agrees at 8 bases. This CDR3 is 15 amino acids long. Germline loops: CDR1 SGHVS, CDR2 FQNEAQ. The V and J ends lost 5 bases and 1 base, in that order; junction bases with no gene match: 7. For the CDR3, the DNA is TGTGCCAGCAGCCGAGGAGACAGGGGTTCCTACGAGCAGTACTTC. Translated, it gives CASSRGDRGSYEQYF.

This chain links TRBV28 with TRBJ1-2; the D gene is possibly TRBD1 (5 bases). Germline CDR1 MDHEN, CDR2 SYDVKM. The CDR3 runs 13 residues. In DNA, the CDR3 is TGTGCACACCGCGGAGGGGCATTGAGTGGCTACACCTTC. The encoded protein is CAHRGGALSGYTF.

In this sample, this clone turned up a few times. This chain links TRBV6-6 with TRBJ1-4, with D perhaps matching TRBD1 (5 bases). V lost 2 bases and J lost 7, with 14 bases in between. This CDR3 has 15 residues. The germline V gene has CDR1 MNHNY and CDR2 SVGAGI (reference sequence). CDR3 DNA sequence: TGTGCCAGCAGTTACGGGTCTTCCACAGGTGAAAAACTGTTTTTT. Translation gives CASSYGSSTGEKLFF.

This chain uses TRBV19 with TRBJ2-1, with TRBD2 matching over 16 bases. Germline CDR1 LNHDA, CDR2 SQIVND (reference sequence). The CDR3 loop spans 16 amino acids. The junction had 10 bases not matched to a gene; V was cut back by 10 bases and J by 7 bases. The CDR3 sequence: CATQAGLAGGPNEQFF. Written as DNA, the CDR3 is TGTGCCACCCAGGCGGGACTAGCGGGAGGGCCAAATGAGCAGTTCTTC.

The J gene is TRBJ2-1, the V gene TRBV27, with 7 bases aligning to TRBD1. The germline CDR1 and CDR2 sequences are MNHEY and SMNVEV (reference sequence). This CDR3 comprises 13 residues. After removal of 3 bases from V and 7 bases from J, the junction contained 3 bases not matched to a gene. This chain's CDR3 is CASSFGRGNEQFF. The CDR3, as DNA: TGTGCCAGCAGTTTTGGCAGGGGGAATGAGCAGTTCTTC.

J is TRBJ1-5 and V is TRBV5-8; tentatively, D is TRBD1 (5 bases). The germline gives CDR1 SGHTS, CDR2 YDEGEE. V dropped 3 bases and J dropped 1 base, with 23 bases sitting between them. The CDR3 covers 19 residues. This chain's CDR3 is CASSSLRGTSRVSNQPQHF. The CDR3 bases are TGTGCCAGCAGCTCCCTACGGGGGACCTCCCGGGTCAGCAATCAGCCCCAGCATTTT.